What follows are 24 T cell receptor beta chains derived from one specimen sequenced in a study of blood T cell repertoires in COVID-19. The method was immunoSEQ multiplex PCR; TCRdb's version includes in-frame clones alone and lacks a portion of them. The sample consists of around 94,000 clones, roughly 80% of them appearing once. The source material was peripheral blood. These receptors all come from a human donor in a cohort sampled during active COVID-19.

V and J are TRBV5-1 and TRBJ1-2; no definite D call. This CDR3 has 14 amino acids. The germline gives CDR1 SGHRS, CDR2 YFSETQ. Trimming cost V 4 bases and J 5 bases, with 15 bases left between them. The CDR3 region has the DNA TGCGCCAGCAGCCTACTAACTGGTACTTATGGCTACACCTTC. Encoded protein: CASSLLTGTYGYTF.

The chain joins TRBV11-2 to TRBJ1-2; tentative D call: TRBD1 (5 bases). Trimming shortened V by 2 bases and J by 8 bases, and 12 bases separated the two germline ends. Germline lookup yields CDR1 SGHAT and CDR2 FQNNGV. The CDR3 runs 13 residues. The CDR3 coding sequence is TGTGCCAGCAGCTTATATGGGGCAGAGGGCTACACCTTC. It is translated as CASSLYGAEGYTF.

This sequence joins TRBV6-5 and TRBJ2-7, with D possibly matching TRBD1 (6 bases). The ends were cut back, 7 bases at V and 4 bases at J, with 14 bases in the middle. Germline CDR1 is MNHEY and CDR2 is SVGAGI. This CDR3 is 13 amino acids long. The CDR3 sequence is CASKKTGLYEQYF. DNA of the CDR3: TGTGCCAGCAAAAAAACAGGGTTATACGAGCAGTACTTC.

V usage is TRBV15 and J usage is TRBJ2-1; D is undetermined. CDR1 and CDR2 from the germline V gene are LNHNV and YYDKDF (reference sequence). V dropped 0 bases and J dropped 10 bases, with 10 bases sitting between them. The CDR3 length is 13 residues. CDR3 DNA: TGTGCCACCAGCAGAGATTGGCGGCAAGAGCAGTTCTTC. Its translation is CATSRDWRQEQFF. Full variable domain (outside the CDR3, taken from reference TRBV15 and TRBJ2-1): DAMVIQNPRYQVTQFGKPVTLSCSQTLNHNVMYWYQQKSSQAPKLLFHYYDKDFNNEADTPDNFQSRRPNTSFCFLDIRSPGLGDTAMYLCATSRDWRQEQFFGPGTRLTVL.

V usage is TRBV2 and J usage is TRBJ2-7, with 8 bases aligning to TRBD1. The CDR3 is made up of 16 amino acids. V gave up 2 bases and J gave up 5 bases; unmatched junction bases: 11. The germline CDR1 and CDR2 sequences are SNHLY and FYNNEI. CDR3 nucleotide sequence: TGTGCCAGCAGTGAATTTTCCCAGGGGGCGTTCGACGAGCAGTACTTC. This encodes CASSEFSQGAFDEQYF. The entire variable domain, with the rest obtained from reference TRBV2 and TRBJ2-7, is as follows: EPEVTQTPSHQVTQMGQEVILRCVPISNHLYFYWYRQILGQKVEFLVSFYNNEISEKSEIFDDQFSVERPDGSNFTLKIRSTKLEDSAMYFCASSEFSQGAFDEQYFGPGTRLTVT.

CDR3 loop: CASSPKRTGVGEQYF. CDR3 coding DNA: TGTGCCAGCAGCCCCAAGAGGACAGGGGTGGGGGAGCAGTACTTC. The chain combines TRBV7-2 with TRBJ2-7, with 9 positions matching TRBD1. The CDR3 sequence is 15 residues long. The germline V gene encodes CDR1 SGHTA and CDR2 FQGNSA. Trimming removed 5 bases from V and 7 bases from J; junction bases left unmatched: 12.

The chain combines TRBV7-2 with TRBJ1-2, with TRBD1 as a possible D gene (5 bases). Trimming took 5 bases from V and 7 from J, leaving 14 bases between them. Germline CDR1 and CDR2: SGHTA and FQGNSA. The CDR3 spans 13 residues. This chain's CDR3 is CASSPAGGVGYTF. The CDR3 region has the DNA TGTGCCAGCAGCCCCGCCGGGGGGGTTGGCTACACCTTC.

The gene calls are TRBV13 and TRBJ2-1; D gene ambiguous. The CDR3 spans 14 residues. The ends were cut back, 5 bases at V and 12 bases at J, with 20 bases in the middle. Germline V gene lookup returns CDR1 PRHDT and CDR2 FYEKMQ (reference sequence). The CDR3 sequence is CASSPRQNLAWQFF. Written as DNA, the CDR3 is TGTGCCAGCAGCCCTCGTCAGAATCTGGCTTGGCAGTTCTTC.

This clone has more than one count but fewer than ten. The genes are TRBV2 and TRBJ2-1; D may be TRBD1 (6 bases). Germline V gene lookup returns CDR1 SNHLY and CDR2 FYNNEI. V was cut by 4 bases and J by 9 bases, with 13 bases left in between. This CDR3 region has 13 residues. Written as DNA, the CDR3 is TGTGCCAGCAGTGTCCGACAGGCGGGTGAGCAGTTCTTC. Protein: CASSVRQAGEQFF.

In this sample, this clone turned up a few times. The gene calls are TRBV5-1 and TRBJ1-4; D possibly corresponds to TRBD1 (5 bases). Between the trimmed V and J ends, which lost 7 bases and 7 bases, there was a span of 20 bases. This CDR3 is 15 amino acids long. Germline lookup yields CDR1 SGHRS and CDR2 YFSETQ. This CDR3 reads CASSIGPGGGEKLFF. DNA of the CDR3: TGCGCCAGCTCTATCGGACCCGGCGGGGGTGAAAAACTGTTTTTT.

This chain connects TRBV7-2 to TRBJ2-3; 7 bases line up with TRBD2. After removal of 6 bases from V and 4 bases from J, the junction contained 10 bases not matched to a gene. The CDR3 covers 15 residues. The germline V gene encodes CDR1 SGHTA and CDR2 FQGNSA. The CDR3 DNA reads TGTGCCAGCAGAGGGACTACTTTACTACCAGATACGCAGTATTTT. This codes for CASRGTTLLPDTQYF. Full variable domain (remainder filled in from reference TRBV7-2 and TRBJ2-3): GAGVSQSPSNKVTEKGKDVELRCDPISGHTALYWYRQSLGQGLEFLIYFQGNSAPDKSGLPSDRFSAERTGGSVSTLTIQRTQQEDSAVYLCASRGTTLLPDTQYFGPGTRLTVL.

This chain links TRBV5-1 with TRBJ1-2; D is unresolved. This CDR3 contains 14 residues. V lost 3 bases to trimming and J lost 2 bases, with 11 bases between them. Germline V gene lookup returns CDR1 SGHRS and CDR2 YFSETQ. The CDR3 spells CASSSYVGNYGYTF. The CDR3 DNA sequence: TGCGCCAGCAGCTCCTATGTCGGGAACTATGGCTACACCTTC. The whole variable domain, filled in from reference TRBV5-1 and TRBJ1-2, reads KAGVTQTPRYLIKTRGQQVTLSCSPISGHRSVSWYQQTPGQGLQFLFEYFSETQRNKGNFPGRFSGRQFSNSRSEMNVSTLELGDSALYLCASSSYVGNYGYTFGSGTRLTVV.

V gene TRBV28 combines with J gene TRBJ2-7, with 12 positions matching TRBD1. CDR1 and CDR2 from the germline V gene are MDHEN and SYDVKM. V gave up 5 bases and J gave up 3 bases; unmatched junction bases: 11. This CDR3 is built from 17 residues. The CDR3 DNA reads TGTGCCAGCAGTACCCGGGACAGGGGGCTCTTGGGCTACGAGCAGTACTTC. Its translation: CASSTRDRGLLGYEQYF.

This clone was counted a single time. The rearrangement uses TRBV4-1 and TRBJ2-3; 7 bases map to TRBD2. The CDR3 has 15 residues. Germline assignment: CDR1 MGHRA and CDR2 YSYEKL. Losses at the gene ends were 0 bases for V and 5 bases for J; bases not matched to a gene: 5. The CDR3 bases are TGCGCCAGCAGCCAAGATGGCACGGGGGGAGATACGCAGTATTTT. It translates to CASSQDGTGGDTQYF.

The CDR3 nucleotides are TGTGCCAGCAGAGCGGGGGGTCGCACAGATACGCAGTATTTT. Protein product: CASRAGGRTDTQYF. This chain links TRBV6-5 with TRBJ2-3, with 9 bases fitting TRBD2. J gave up 1 base and V 6 bases, and 2 bases lay outside the gene matches. CDR3 size: 14 residues. The germline V gene encodes CDR1 MNHEY and CDR2 SVGAGI.

The V call is TRBV2, the J call TRBJ2-7; D remains unclear. Germline lookup yields CDR1 SNHLY and CDR2 FYNNEI. The CDR3 length is 10 residues. Between the trimmed V and J ends, which lost 6 bases and 7 bases, there was a span of 7 bases. CDR3 residues: CASRRQEQYF. The CDR3 DNA reads as TGTGCCAGCAGGAGACAAGAGCAGTACTTC.

This chain uses TRBV5-4 with TRBJ2-5; 10 nucleotides match TRBD2. The CDR3 covers 17 residues. The junction had 11 bases not matched to a gene; V was cut back by 4 bases and J by 2 bases. Germline CDR1 reads SGHNT; CDR2 reads YYREEE (reference sequence). The CDR3 region is CASSAPQAAGGQETQYF. Here the CDR3 DNA reads TGTGCCAGCAGCGCCCCCCAGGCAGCGGGGGGGCAAGAGACCCAGTACTTC.

The genes are TRBV19 and TRBJ1-3; no reliable D call. The CDR3 runs to 15 residues. Germline loops: CDR1 LNHDA, CDR2 SQIVND (reference sequence). V lost 5 bases, J lost 0 bases, and 11 bases lay in between. In nucleotides, the CDR3 is TGTGCCAGTAGTCCTATACTGAGCTCTGGAAACACCATATATTTT. Residues: CASSPILSSGNTIYF.

This clone showed up just once. V gene TRBV7-9 combines with J gene TRBJ2-1, with TRBD2 matching 11 bases. The CDR3 consists of 15 residues. V lost 2 bases to trimming and J lost 6 bases; unmatched junction nucleotides: 3. CDR1 and CDR2 (germline): SEHNR, FQNEAQ (reference sequence). CDR3 in amino acids: CASSLQLAGGNEQFF. The CDR3 nucleotides are TGTGCCAGCAGCTTACAGCTAGCGGGGGGCAATGAGCAGTTCTTC.

V is TRBV28 and J is TRBJ2-1; 8 bases align to TRBD2. After removal of 4 bases from V and 0 bases from J, the junction contained 17 bases not matched to a gene. The CDR3 is 20 amino acids. The germline CDR1 and CDR2 sequences are MDHEN and SYDVKM. The CDR3 DNA reads TGTGCCAGCAGTTCGCCCCTAGTACGGGGGGGCCAGAGCTCCTACAATGAGCAGTTCTTC. Translated, it gives CASSSPLVRGGQSSYNEQFF.

This chain uses TRBV5-1 with TRBJ2-7; no firm D call. Germline CDR1 reads SGHRS; CDR2 reads YFSETQ. The V gene lost 4 bases and the J gene lost 0 bases, with 2 bases spanning the gap. This CDR3 spans 11 amino acids. The CDR3 loop is CASSHSYEQYF. The DNA for the CDR3 is TGCGCCAGCAGCCACTCCTACGAGCAGTACTTC.

This sequence joins TRBV11-3 and TRBJ1-1; TRBD1 is a possible D gene (5 bases). The CDR3 is 15 amino acids. The V gene lost 1 base and the J gene lost 0 bases, with 9 bases spanning the gap. From germline, CDR1 is SGHNT and CDR2 YENEEA. CDR3 region: CASSLGPGLNTEAFF. CDR3 DNA sequence: TGTGCCAGCAGCTTAGGGCCAGGGTTGAACACTGAAGCTTTCTTT.

The chain combines TRBV6-2 or TRBV6-3 with TRBJ2-5, with 10 bases that match TRBD1. V shed 1 base and J 3 bases; nucleotides not matched to a gene: 14. The CDR3 has 19 amino acids. Germline V gene lookup returns CDR1 MNHEY and CDR2 SVGEGT. The CDR3 is CASSYLGQGSAGGKETQYF. CDR3 sequence (DNA): TGTGCCAGCAGTTACTTGGGACAGGGGTCAGCTGGGGGAAAAGAGACCCAGTACTTC.

The chain uses TRBV10-2 and TRBJ2-3, with 7 bases lining up with TRBD1. V was clipped by 10 bases and J by 0 bases; unmatched bases: 7. This CDR3 is 14 amino acids long. Germline CDR1 is WSHSY and CDR2 is SAAADI. CDR3 loop: CATWDRSSTDTQYF. In nucleotides, the CDR3 is TGCGCCACCTGGGACAGAAGTAGCACAGATACGCAGTATTTT.